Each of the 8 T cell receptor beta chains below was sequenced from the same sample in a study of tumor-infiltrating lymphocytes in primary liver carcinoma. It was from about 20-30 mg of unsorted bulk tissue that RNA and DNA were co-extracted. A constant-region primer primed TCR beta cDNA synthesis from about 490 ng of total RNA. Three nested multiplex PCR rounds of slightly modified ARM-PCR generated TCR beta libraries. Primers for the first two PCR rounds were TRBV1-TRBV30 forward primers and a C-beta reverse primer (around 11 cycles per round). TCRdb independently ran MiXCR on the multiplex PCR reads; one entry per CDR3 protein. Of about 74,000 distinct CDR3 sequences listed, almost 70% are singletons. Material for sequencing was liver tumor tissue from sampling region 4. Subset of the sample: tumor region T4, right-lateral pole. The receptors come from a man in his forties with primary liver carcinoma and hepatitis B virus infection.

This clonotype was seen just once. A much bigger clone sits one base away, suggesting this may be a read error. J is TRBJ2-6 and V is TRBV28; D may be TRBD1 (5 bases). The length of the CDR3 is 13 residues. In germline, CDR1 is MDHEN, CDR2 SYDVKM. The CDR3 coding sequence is TGTGCCAGCTCAAGGTCTGGGGCCAACGCCCTGACTTTC. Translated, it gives CASSRSGANALTF.

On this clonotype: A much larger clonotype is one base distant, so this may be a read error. The CDR3 spells CATSDALDTTDTQYF. The CDR3 DNA sequence: TGTGCCACCAGTGACGCACTGGACACCACAGATACGCAGTATTTT. The V gene is TRBV24-1, the J gene TRBJ2-3, with TRBD1 as a possible D gene (5 bases). Germline lookup yields CDR1 KGHDR and CDR2 SFDVKD. The germline V and J ends were trimmed by 4 bases and 2 bases, with 12 bases remaining between them. The CDR3 spans 15 residues.

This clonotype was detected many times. CDR3 sequence (DNA): TGTGCCAGCAGGAGGGGGCGCGATCAGCCCCAGCATTTT. Encoded protein: CASRRGRDQPQHF. The chain joins TRBV6-6 to TRBJ1-5; 7 positions match TRBD1. From germline, CDR1 is MNHNY and CDR2 SVGAGI (reference sequence). With V trimmed by 6 bases and J by 5 bases, 4 bases remained unmatched. This CDR3 has 13 amino acids.

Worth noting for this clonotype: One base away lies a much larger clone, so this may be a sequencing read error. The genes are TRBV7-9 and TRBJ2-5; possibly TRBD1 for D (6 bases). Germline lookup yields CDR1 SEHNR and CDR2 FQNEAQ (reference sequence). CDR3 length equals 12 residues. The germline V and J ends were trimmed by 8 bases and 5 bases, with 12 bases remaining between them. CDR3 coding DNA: TGTGCCAGCGGTCCCGACAGGGAGACCCAGTACTTC. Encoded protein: CASGPDRETQYF.

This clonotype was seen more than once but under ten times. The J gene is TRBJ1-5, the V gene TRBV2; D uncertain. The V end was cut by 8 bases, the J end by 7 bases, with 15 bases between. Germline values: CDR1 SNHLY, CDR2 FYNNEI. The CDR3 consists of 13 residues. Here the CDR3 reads CASRIQDYQPQHF. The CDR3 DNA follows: TGTGCCAGCCGCATCCAGGATTACCAGCCCCAGCATTTT.

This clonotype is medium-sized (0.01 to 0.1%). CDR3 amino acids: CASSTGLAGVETQYF. Here the CDR3 DNA reads TGTGCCAGCAGCACGGGACTAGCGGGAGTGGAGACCCAGTACTTC. The chain carries TRBV11-2 and TRBJ2-5, with 14 bases matching TRBD2. Germline V gene lookup returns CDR1 SGHAT and CDR2 FQNNGV. There are 15 residues in the CDR3. V was pared by 5 bases and J by 5 bases, with 4 bases of the junction left unmatched.

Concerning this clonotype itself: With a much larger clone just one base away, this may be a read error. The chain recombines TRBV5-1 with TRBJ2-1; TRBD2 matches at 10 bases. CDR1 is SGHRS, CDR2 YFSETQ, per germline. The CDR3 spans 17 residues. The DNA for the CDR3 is TGCGCCGGCAGCGGGGGGGGAGGGAGCGGGACCTACAATGAGCAGTTCTTC. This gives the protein CAGSGGGGSGTYNEQFF.

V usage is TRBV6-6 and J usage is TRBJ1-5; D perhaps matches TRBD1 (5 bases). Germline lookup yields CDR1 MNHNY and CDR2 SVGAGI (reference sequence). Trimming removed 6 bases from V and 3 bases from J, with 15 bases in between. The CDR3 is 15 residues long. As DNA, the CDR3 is TGTGCCAGCAGATCCGGGACGGATATCAATCAGCCCCAGCATTTT. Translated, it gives CASRSGTDINQPQHF.